Each of the 14 T cell receptor beta chains below was sequenced from the same sample in a study of tumor-infiltrating lymphocytes in primary liver carcinoma. The roughly 17-31 mg bulk tissue piece was not sorted before simultaneous RNA and DNA extraction. Total RNA (around 500 ng) served as template for TCR beta cDNA synthesis primed by a constant-region primer. Libraries covering TCR beta were generated through three nested multiplex PCR rounds (using a slightly modified ARM-PCR). The first two PCR rounds used TRBV1-TRBV30 forward primers with a C-beta reverse primer, about 10 cycles each. TCRdb processed the multiplex PCR reads anew with MiXCR; each CDR3 protein has one entry. The sample lists approximately 110,000 distinct CDR3 sequences, 60% to 75% occurring once. Sequencing used liver tumor tissue from sampling region 3. Documented subset: tumor region T3, left-lateral pole. The receptors were gathered from a woman in her sixties or seventies with primary liver carcinoma and hepatitis B virus infection.

Worth noting for this clonotype: The junction shows a germline mismatch at one end, possibly a read error. This chain uses TRBV6-6 with TRBJ1-5; 8 nucleotides line up with TRBD1. Germline V CDR1 and CDR2: MNHNY, SVGAGI (reference sequence). This CDR3 has 14 residues. The CDR3 protein is CGSSYQGAGQPQHF. As DNA, the CDR3 is TGTGGCAGCAGTTACCAGGGGGCGGGCCAGCCTCAGCATTTT.

This clonotype came up many times. The chain links TRBV29-1 to TRBJ2-3, with D tentatively TRBD2 (6 bases). V was shortened by 3 bases and J by 4 bases, with 23 bases between the two germline ends. Germline loops: CDR1 SQVTM, CDR2 ANQGSEA. The CDR3 is 17 amino acids. The CDR3 region is CSVEGGLASLGSDTQYF. CDR3 bases: TGCAGCGTTGAGGGGGGTCTAGCGTCGTTGGGCTCAGATACGCAGTATTTT.

A single count supports this clonotype. This may come from a read error, since a much larger clone is one base off. This chain uses TRBV14 with TRBJ2-7; D possibly corresponds to TRBD2 (6 bases). The germline V gene has CDR1 SGHDN and CDR2 FVKESK. CDR3 length: 17 residues. This CDR3 reads CASSPLIAASTPFEKYF. Here the CDR3 DNA reads TGTGCCAGCAGTCCTTTAATAGCGGCATCGACCCCTTTCGAGAAGTACTTC.

This clonotype occurred many times. The J gene is TRBJ1-5, the V gene TRBV7-8; D call uncertain. The CDR3 is made up of 15 amino acids. Per the germline V gene, CDR1 is SGHVS and CDR2 is FQNEAQ. The V end was cut by 5 bases, the J end by 1 base, with 12 bases between. CDR3 loop: CASSLDLLSNQPQHF. CDR3 nucleotides: TGTGCCAGCAGCCTGGACTTGTTAAGCAATCAGCCCCAGCATTTT.

This clonotype was detected once. Because the CDR3 is missing its conserved closing phenylalanine or tryptophan, this is likely a read error. This chain connects TRBV11-2 to TRBJ2-1; D is ambiguous. Trimming shortened V by 1 base and J by 7 bases, and 14 bases separated the two germline ends. The CDR3 is 15 residues long. Germline V gives CDR1 SGHAT, CDR2 FQNNGV. The CDR3 spells CASSLVRDHWNEQFV. CDR3 DNA sequence: TGTGCCAGCAGCTTAGTCCGCGACCACTGGAATGAGCAGTTCGTC.

With regard to this clonotype: At one end, the junction sequence differs from germline, possibly due to a read error. V is TRBV11-2 and J is TRBJ2-1; perhaps TRBD2 as D (7 bases). The CDR3 runs 13 residues. From germline, CDR1 is SGHAT and CDR2 FQNNGV. The CDR3 sequence is CPSNSYGGPEQFF. CDR3 DNA sequence: TGTCCCAGCAACTCGTACGGGGGGCCTGAGCAGTTCTTC.

Comments on this clonotype: Given a much more abundant clone one base away, this may be a read error. The rearrangement links TRBV5-5 to TRBJ2-2, with D perhaps matching TRBD2 (6 bases). In germline, CDR1 is SGHKS, CDR2 YYEKEE (reference sequence). This CDR3 region has 13 residues. CDR3 in DNA: TGTGCCAGCAGCCTGGGACTCACCGGGGAGATGTTTTTT. Its translation is CASSLGLTGEMFF.

On this clonotype: A single base separates this from a much larger clone, so it may be a read error. Here the CDR3 reads CASSTGTHSYKQYF. CDR3 DNA sequence: TGTGCCAGCAGCACCGGGACCCACTCCTACAAGCAGTACTTC. The chain is built from TRBV12-3 or TRBV12-4 and TRBJ2-7; D is perhaps TRBD1 or TRBD2 (5 bases each). The CDR3 runs 14 residues.

In regard to this clonotype: The conserved closing phenylalanine or tryptophan is absent in this CDR3, likely reflecting a read error. The chain uses TRBV5-1 and TRBJ1-2, with D possibly matching TRBD1 (6 bases). CDR1 SGHRS and CDR2 YFSETQ come from the germline V gene. The CDR3 is 15 residues long. CDR3 sequence reads: CTSSLSGTWGDGYTI. DNA for the CDR3: TGCACCAGCAGCTTGTCCGGGACATGGGGAGATGGCTACACCATC.

Worth noting for this clonotype: Just one base apart from a much larger clone, this may be a read error. The rearrangement joins TRBV12-3 or TRBV12-4 to TRBJ2-1; D is ambiguous. The CDR3 extends over 11 amino acids. Trimming stripped 8 bases from V and 8 bases from J, with 10 bases between. This CDR3 reads CASGTGYEQFF. The CDR3 DNA follows: TGTGCCAGCGGAACCGGGTATGAGCAGTTCTTC.

This clonotype was recorded once. The gene calls are TRBV29-1 and TRBJ2-2, with no clear D. The CDR3 runs 14 residues. V gave up 7 bases and J gave up 3 bases, with 15 bases separating them. The V gene's germline CDR1 is SQVTM and CDR2 ANQGSEA. The CDR3 protein is CSGQMQRDTGELFF. As DNA, the CDR3 is TGCAGCGGCCAAATGCAGCGAGACACCGGGGAGCTGTTTTTT.

Regarding this clonotype: Its ends do not fully match the called genes, so a read error is possible. The chain recombines TRBV11-2 with TRBJ2-5, with D perhaps matching TRBD1 (6 bases). This CDR3 is 13 amino acids long. CDR1 is SGHAT and CDR2 is FQNNGV in the germline V gene. The DNA for the CDR3 is TGTGCCAGCAGCCCTGGACAGCAAGGGACCCAGTGCTTC. It encodes CASSPGQQGTQCF.

A word on this clonotype: A much larger clone is a single base away; this may be a read error. V and J are TRBV5-4 and TRBJ1-5; the D is unclear. The CDR3 is 13 residues long. The V end lost 3 bases, the J end lost 8 bases, and 12 bases lay between the germline ends. Germline loops: CDR1 SGHNT, CDR2 YYREEE (reference sequence). The CDR3 sequence is CASSSRVDEPQHF. CDR3 nucleotide sequence: TGTGCCAGCAGCTCCCGGGTGGATGAGCCCCAGCATTTT.

Points on this clonotype: At one boundary the junction diverges from the germline segment, which might be a read error. The chain is built from TRBV29-1 and TRBJ2-3; D may be TRBD1 (5 bases). Per germline, CDR1 SQVTM and CDR2 ANQGSEA. The CDR3 loop spans 13 amino acids. The CDR3 DNA sequence: TGCGGCGTTGGTGGGCATAGCACAGGTACGCAGTATTTT. Its translation: CGVGGHSTGTQYF.